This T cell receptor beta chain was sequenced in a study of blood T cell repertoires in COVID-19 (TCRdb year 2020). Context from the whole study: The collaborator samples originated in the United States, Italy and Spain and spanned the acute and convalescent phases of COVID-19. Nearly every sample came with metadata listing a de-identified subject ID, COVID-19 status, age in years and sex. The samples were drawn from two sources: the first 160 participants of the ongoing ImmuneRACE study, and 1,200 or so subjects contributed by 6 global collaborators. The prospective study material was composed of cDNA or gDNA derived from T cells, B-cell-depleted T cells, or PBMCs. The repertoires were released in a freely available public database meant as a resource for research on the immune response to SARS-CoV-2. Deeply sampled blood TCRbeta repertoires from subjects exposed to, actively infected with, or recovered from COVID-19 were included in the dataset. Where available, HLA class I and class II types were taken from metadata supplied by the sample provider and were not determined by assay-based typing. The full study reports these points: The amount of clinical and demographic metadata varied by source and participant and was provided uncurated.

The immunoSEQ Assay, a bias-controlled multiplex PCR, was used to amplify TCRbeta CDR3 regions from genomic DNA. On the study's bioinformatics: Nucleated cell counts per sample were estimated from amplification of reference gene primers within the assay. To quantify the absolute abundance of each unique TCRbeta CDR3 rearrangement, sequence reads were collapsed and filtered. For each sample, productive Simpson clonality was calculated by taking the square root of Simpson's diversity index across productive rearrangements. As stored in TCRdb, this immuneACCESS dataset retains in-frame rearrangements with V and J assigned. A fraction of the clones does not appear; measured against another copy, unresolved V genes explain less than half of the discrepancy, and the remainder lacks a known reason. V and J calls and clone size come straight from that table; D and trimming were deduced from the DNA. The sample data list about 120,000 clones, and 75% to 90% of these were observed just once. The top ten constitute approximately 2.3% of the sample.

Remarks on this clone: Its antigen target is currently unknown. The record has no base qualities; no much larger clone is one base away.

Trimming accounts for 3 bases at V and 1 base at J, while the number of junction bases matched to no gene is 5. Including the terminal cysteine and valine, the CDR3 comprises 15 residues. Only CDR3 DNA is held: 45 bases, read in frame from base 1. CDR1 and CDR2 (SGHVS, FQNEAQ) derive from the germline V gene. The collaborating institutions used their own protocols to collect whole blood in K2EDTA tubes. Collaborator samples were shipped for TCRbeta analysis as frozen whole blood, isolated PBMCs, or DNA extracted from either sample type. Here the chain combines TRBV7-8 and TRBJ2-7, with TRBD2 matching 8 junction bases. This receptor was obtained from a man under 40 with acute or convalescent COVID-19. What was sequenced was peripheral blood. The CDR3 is CASSLGTSPSYEQYV. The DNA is TGTGCCAGCAGCTTGGGGACTAGTCCTTCCTACGAGCAGTACGTC.